These 8 T cell receptor beta chains were sequenced from one sample in a study of cytomegalovirus exposure and HLA in healthy donors (dated by TCRdb to the late 2010s). Library generation was performed with the immunoSEQ multiplex PCR assay. For the multiplex PCR, a mixture combining 60 forward primers for TCR Vbeta segments and 13 reverse primers for TCR Jbeta segments was used. TCRdb provides this immuneACCESS table in a form limited to in-frame rearrangements. Some clones are lacking; in checked studies, under half of them reflect an unresolved V gene, and why the rest are absent is not known. The sample has tens of thousands of clones on record, 60% to 85% of them singletons. Under 6% of the sample comes from the top ten. The sequencing sample was made of PBMCs. The receptors shown here come from a man in his late teens or twenties in good health and CMV-seropositive.

CDR3 protein: CASRLGTRGVGEQFF. The CDR3, as DNA: TGTGCCAGCCGTCTCGGGACTAGGGGGGTCGGGGAGCAGTTCTTC. The genes are TRBV11-2 and TRBJ2-1; 8 bases line up with TRBD2. This CDR3 contains 15 residues. After removal of 8 bases from V and 10 bases from J, the junction contained 16 bases not matched to a gene. Per germline, CDR1 SGHAT and CDR2 FQNNGV.

In the case of this clone: At the DNA level, this CDR3 is encoded by other sequences in the same sample as well. V gene TRBV2 combines with J gene TRBJ2-1; D is uncertain. V gave up 4 bases and J gave up 8 bases, with 3 bases separating them. CDR3 length equals 10 residues. Germline V lookup: CDR1 SNHLY, CDR2 FYNNEI. DNA for the CDR3: TGTGCCAGCAGTGCATATGAGCAGTTCTTC. This encodes CASSAYEQFF.

CDR3 amino acids: CASRSLGKVAWAETQYF. CDR3 DNA sequence: TGTGCCAGCAGGTCCCTCGGGAAGGTCGCCTGGGCGGAGACCCAGTACTTC. The chain recombines TRBV7-2 with TRBJ2-5; the D gene is possibly TRBD2 (5 bases). CDR1 and CDR2 (germline): SGHTA, FQGNSA. This CDR3 is built from 17 residues. Between the trimmed V and J ends, which lost 6 bases and 5 bases, there was a span of 25 bases.

V and J are TRBV29-1 and TRBJ1-5, with 10 bases matching TRBD1. This CDR3 has 14 amino acids. J was trimmed by 5 bases and V by 6 bases; bases with no gene match: 7. The germline gives CDR1 SQVTM, CDR2 ANQGSEA. This CDR3 is CSVAGTGVDQPQHF. For the CDR3, the DNA is TGCAGCGTGGCCGGGACAGGGGTGGATCAGCCCCAGCATTTT.

The rearrangement joins TRBV9 to TRBJ2-3; D is unclear. Trimming stripped 7 bases from V and 0 bases from J, with 9 bases between. CDR3 length: 13 amino acids. CDR1 and CDR2 (germline): SGDLS, YYNGEE. The DNA for the CDR3 is TGTGCCAGCGAGGTCCAGAGCACAGATACGCAGTATTTT. Translated, it gives CASEVQSTDTQYF. Using reference TRBV9 and TRBJ2-3 for the parts outside the CDR3, the full variable domain is DSGVTQTPKHLITATGQRVTLRCSPRSGDLSVYWYQQSLDQGLQFLIQYYNGEERAKGNILERFSAQQFPDLHSELNLSSLELGDSALYFCASEVQSTDTQYFGPGTRLTVL.

Comment on this clone: The junction and the germline gene differ at one end; a read error may be behind it. This chain joins TRBV7-7 and TRBJ2-5, with 10 bases aligning to TRBD2. The CDR3 length is 14 residues. The V gene's germline CDR1 is SSHAT and CDR2 FNYEAQ (reference sequence). CDR3 residues: CASSPRLAGETQYF. The CDR3 nucleotides are TGTGCTAGCAGCCCCAGACTAGCGGGCGAGACCCAGTACTTC.

This chain joins TRBV5-4 and TRBJ1-1; D gene unclear. Germline CDR1 SGHNT, CDR2 YYREEE (reference sequence). The V and J ends lost 0 bases and 0 bases respectively, with 6 bases between them. CDR3 length equals 14 residues. In DNA form, the CDR3 reads TGTGCCAGCAGCTTGGGCAGGCTGAACACTGAAGCTTTCTTT. Residues: CASSLGRLNTEAFF.

The chain recombines TRBV29-1 with TRBJ2-2; 7 bases line up with TRBD1. Germline V CDR1 and CDR2: SQVTM, ANQGSEA. The CDR3 has 13 residues. The junction had 0 bases not matched to a gene; V was cut back by 4 bases and J by 1 base. The CDR3 region is CSVGTGNTGELFF. CDR3 nucleotides: TGCAGCGTTGGGACAGGGAACACCGGGGAGCTGTTTTTT.